The 29 T cell receptor beta chains in this list originate from one sample, sequenced in a study of shared clonotypes between healthy human individuals. Only in-frame clones appear in the TCRdb table, and some are missing; sequencing was by immunoSEQ multiplex PCR. The sample has hundreds of thousands of clones, less than 85% seen once; the top ten hold under 2%. The sequenced sample consisted of memory CD4+ T cells sorted from blood. Subset defined: CD45RA-negative fraction. The receptors come from a woman in her 30s in good health.

There are a few counts of this clone. This chain joins TRBV28 and TRBJ2-7, with D perhaps matching TRBD1 (5 bases). V was clipped by 2 bases and J by 3 bases, with 14 bases between them. There are 15 residues in the CDR3. The germline CDR1 and CDR2 sequences are MDHEN and SYDVKM. The CDR3 loop reads CASSLGVGLGYEQYF. The DNA for the CDR3 is TGTGCCAGCAGTTTAGGGGTGGGGCTAGGCTACGAGCAGTACTTC.

The chain employs TRBV7-8 and TRBJ2-7, with D perhaps assigned TRBD1 or TRBD2 (5 bases each). Germline V gives CDR1 SGHVS, CDR2 FQNEAQ. Trimming took 7 bases from V and 1 from J, leaving 17 bases between them. This CDR3 region has 15 residues. CDR3 in amino acids: CASTTILGVSYEQYF. The CDR3 bases are TGTGCCAGCACCACGATCCTGGGGGTATCCTACGAGCAGTACTTC.

This chain links TRBV6-5 with TRBJ1-2; D gene uncertain. CDR3 length equals 15 residues. The germline gives CDR1 MNHEY, CDR2 SVGAGI. The V and J ends lost 2 bases and 4 bases respectively, with 14 bases between them. The CDR3 sequence is CASSYVSTWTYGYTF. In nucleotides, the CDR3 is TGTGCCAGCAGTTACGTGTCAACCTGGACCTATGGCTACACCTTC.

V usage is TRBV30 and J usage is TRBJ2-5; 10 nucleotides line up with TRBD1. CDR1 and CDR2 (germline): GTSNPN, SVGIG (reference sequence). V was pared by 5 bases and J by 7 bases, with 10 bases of the junction left unmatched. The CDR3 totals 14 residues. CDR3 amino acids: CAWWDRDRGATQYF. CDR3 DNA sequence: TGTGCCTGGTGGGACCGGGACAGGGGTGCGACCCAGTACTTC.

The CDR3 DNA sequence: TGTGCCAGCTCACCCAGAAGGAGGGAGAGCACAGATACGCAGTATTTT. It encodes CASSPRRRESTDTQYF. The V and J genes are TRBV18 and TRBJ2-3; TRBD2 might be the D (6 bases). This CDR3 comprises 16 residues. The V and J ends lost 3 bases and 0 bases respectively, with 13 bases between them. Looked up from germline, CDR1 is KGHSH and CDR2 is LQKENI.

V and J are TRBV27 and TRBJ1-5, with D unresolved. The CDR3 contains 13 residues. The germline V and J ends were trimmed by 2 bases and 7 bases, with 9 bases remaining between them. Germline V lookup: CDR1 MNHEY, CDR2 SMNVEV (reference sequence). CDR3 sequence: CASSLGFRQPQHF. CDR3 coding DNA: TGTGCCAGCAGTTTAGGCTTCCGACAGCCCCAGCATTTT.

This chain connects TRBV6-1 to TRBJ1-2; 8 positions match TRBD1. CDR1 and CDR2 (germline): MNHNS, SASEGT. This CDR3 spans 15 amino acids. Trimming at V came to 6 bases and at J to 6 bases, leaving 12 bases not matched to a gene. DNA for the CDR3: TGTGCCAGCAGCACTTCAGGGGGCGCTTTGGATGGCTACACCTTC. Translating it yields CASSTSGGALDGYTF.

J is TRBJ2-1 and V is TRBV4-2; 12 bases map to TRBD2. The CDR3 contains 18 residues. Germline CDR1 reads LGHNA; CDR2 reads YNFKEQ. Trimming removed 4 bases from V and 6 bases from J; junction bases left unmatched: 13. CDR3 sequence reads: CASSRGLAGTELLNEQFF. The CDR3 DNA sequence: TGTGCCAGCAGCCGGGGACTAGCGGGTACGGAACTGCTCAATGAGCAGTTCTTC.

The V call is TRBV7-8, the J call TRBJ2-3; no definite D call. The germline gives CDR1 SGHVS, CDR2 FQNEAQ. This CDR3 is built from 14 residues. Between the trimmed V and J ends, which lost 1 base and 3 bases, there was a span of 8 bases. In DNA, the CDR3 is TGTGCCAGCAGCTTAGGCTCGGAGACAGATACGCAGTATTTT. Translating it yields CASSLGSETDTQYF.

The chain uses TRBV19 and TRBJ2-3; 10 nucleotides match TRBD2. Germline lookup yields CDR1 LNHDA and CDR2 SQIVND (reference sequence). The CDR3 is 16 residues long. With V trimmed by 7 bases and J by 3 bases, 10 bases remained unmatched. CDR3 in DNA: TGTGCCAGTACCAAACTAGCGGGAAGGGCGACAGATACGCAGTATTTT. Protein sequence: CASTKLAGRATDTQYF.

This chain uses TRBV2 with TRBJ2-3; 14 positions match TRBD2. Germline CDR1 and CDR2: SNHLY and FYNNEI. There are 17 residues in the CDR3. Germline trimming cut 6 bases from V and 5 bases from J; bases unmatched to any gene: 10. CDR3 sequence (DNA): TGTGCCAGCAGAAATGCCGGGACTAGCGGGAGCGGAGATACGCAGTATTTT. Translation gives CASRNAGTSGSGDTQYF.

The gene calls are TRBV10-3 and TRBJ2-1, with D maybe TRBD2 (5 bases). The CDR3 runs to 14 residues. V was pared by 5 bases and J by 1 base, with 9 bases between. The V gene's germline CDR1 is ENHRY and CDR2 SYGVKD. Here the CDR3 reads CAISSGMSYNEQFF. Written as DNA, the CDR3 is TGTGCCATCAGTTCCGGGATGTCCTACAATGAGCAGTTCTTC.

The chain combines TRBV30 with TRBJ2-7; 12 positions agree with TRBD2. V lost 2 bases and J lost 4; bases outside the gene matches: 3. The CDR3 is made up of 14 amino acids. Germline V CDR1 and CDR2: GTSNPN, SVGIG (reference sequence). The CDR3 reads CAWSTGLAGYEQYF. The CDR3 coding sequence is TGTGCCTGGAGTACGGGACTAGCGGGTTACGAGCAGTACTTC.

The rearrangement links TRBV5-4 to TRBJ2-5; TRBD1 is a possible D gene (6 bases). Germline CDR1 is SGHNT and CDR2 is YYREEE (reference sequence). CDR3 length: 15 residues. V lost 5 bases and J lost 1, with 15 bases in between. The CDR3 DNA reads as TGTGCCAGCAGTCAACAGGGAGTGAGCCAAGAGACCCAGTACTTC. Protein sequence: CASSQQGVSQETQYF.

This sequence joins TRBV19 and TRBJ2-1, with a tentative D call TRBD2 (5 bases). Germline CDR1 and CDR2: LNHDA and SQIVND (reference sequence). The CDR3 contains 15 residues. Trimming took 7 bases from V and 6 from J, leaving 19 bases between them. CDR3 amino acids: CASIDPGRGPNEQFF. The CDR3 region has the DNA TGTGCCAGTATTGATCCGGGGAGAGGCCCCAATGAGCAGTTCTTC.

The chain couples TRBV7-8 to TRBJ2-7; TRBD2 aligns across 11 bases. CDR1 is SGHVS, CDR2 FQNEAQ, per germline. This CDR3 comprises 15 residues. Losses at the gene ends were 5 bases for V and 6 bases for J; bases not matched to a gene: 9. CDR3 DNA sequence: TGTGCCAGCAGCACGAAACTAGCGGGAGAACTCGAGCAGTACTTC. This encodes CASSTKLAGELEQYF.

The J gene is TRBJ2-5, the V gene TRBV2; D gene ambiguous. The CDR3 is 12 amino acids. V lost 2 bases and J 6 bases, leaving 7 bases between the germline ends. Looked up from germline, CDR1 is SNHLY and CDR2 is FYNNEI. In DNA form, the CDR3 reads TGTGCCAGCAGTGAAAACCGGCAGACCCAGTACTTC. Protein: CASSENRQTQYF.

The chain couples TRBV7-2 to TRBJ2-7, with a tentative D call TRBD1 (6 bases). Trimming cost V 1 base and J 6 bases, with 10 bases left between them. This CDR3 contains 13 residues. The germline V gene has CDR1 SGHTA and CDR2 FQGNSA. CDR3 in amino acids: CASSLDRVSEQYF. CDR3 sequence (DNA): TGTGCCAGCAGCTTAGACAGGGTCAGCGAGCAGTACTTC.

The chain couples TRBV5-1 to TRBJ2-1; D call uncertain. From germline, CDR1 is SGHRS and CDR2 YFSETQ. V was pared by 5 bases and J by 9 bases, with 15 bases between. This CDR3 contains 13 residues. The DNA for the CDR3 is TGCGCCAGCAGTGTCCGGGTTAATATTGAGCAGTTCTTC. Encoded protein: CASSVRVNIEQFF. The full variable domain, in which reference TRBV5-1 and TRBJ2-1 provide the parts outside the CDR3, is KAGVTQTPRYLIKTRGQQVTLSCSPISGHRSVSWYQQTPGQGLQFLFEYFSETQRNKGNFPGRFSGRQFSNSRSEMNVSTLELGDSALYLCASSVRVNIEQFFGPGTRLTVL.

The chain combines TRBV10-1 with TRBJ1-5; no reliable D call. CDR3 length: 13 residues. The ends were cut back, 2 bases at V and 9 bases at J, with 11 bases in the middle. Germline CDR1 is WNHNN and CDR2 is SYGVQD (reference sequence). The DNA of the CDR3 is TGCGCCAGCAGTGAGGAGCCCCTTAGGCCCCAGCATTTT. It codes for CASSEEPLRPQHF.

The V gene is TRBV14, the J gene TRBJ2-7; D may be TRBD1 (6 bases). Germline V CDR1 and CDR2: SGHDN, FVKESK. Trimming took 1 base from V and 0 from J, leaving 10 bases between them. The CDR3 is 15 residues long. The CDR3 protein is CASSQGAGASYEQYF. The DNA for the CDR3 is TGTGCCAGCAGCCAAGGGGCAGGGGCCTCCTACGAGCAGTACTTC.

The V gene is TRBV25-1, the J gene TRBJ2-1, with D possibly TRBD2 on 5 matching bases. The CDR3 consists of 15 residues. V lost 2 bases and J 1 base, leaving 9 bases between the germline ends. Per the germline V gene, CDR1 is MGHDK and CDR2 is SYGVNS. The CDR3 DNA follows: TGTGCCAGCAGTGAAGGAGGTACTTCCTACAATGAGCAGTTCTTC. It yields the protein CASSEGGTSYNEQFF. Based on the CDR3 plus reference TRBV25-1 and TRBJ2-1, the full variable domain is EADIYQTPRYLVIGTGKKITLECSQTMGHDKMYWYQQDPGMELHLIHYSYGVNSTEKGDLSSESTVSRIRTEHFPLTLESARPSHTSQYLCASSEGGTSYNEQFFGPGTRLTVL.

V usage is TRBV11-2 and J usage is TRBJ2-7; 9 bases match TRBD1. Trimming cost V 5 bases and J 7 bases; bases outside gene matches: 24. This CDR3 comprises 19 residues. CDR1 SGHAT and CDR2 FQNNGV come from the germline V gene. The CDR3 DNA follows: TGTGCCAGCAGCCAAGGGGGGACAGGGCTCGGGGCGGGAACGGGAGAGCAGTACTTC. It codes for CASSQGGTGLGAGTGEQYF. Complete variable domain (other parts from reference TRBV11-2 and TRBJ2-7): EAGVAQSPRYKIIEKRQSVAFWCNPISGHATLYWYQQILGQGPKLLIQFQNNGVVDDSQLPKDRFSAERLKGVDSTLKIQPAKLEDSAVYLCASSQGGTGLGAGTGEQYFGPGTRLTVT.

For the CDR3, the DNA is TGTGCCAGCAGCTTCCCCCCCCCAGGGACAGATACGCAGTATTTT. Translated: CASSFPPPGTDTQYF. The V and J genes are TRBV7-9 and TRBJ2-3; D may be TRBD1 (5 bases). The CDR3 consists of 15 residues. Germline CDR1 and CDR2: SEHNR and FQNEAQ (reference sequence). Trimming took off 3 bases at V and 3 bases at J, with 13 bases between the two ends.

V usage is TRBV5-1 and J usage is TRBJ2-5; TRBD1 is a possible D gene (6 bases). Germline-derived CDR1 and CDR2 are SGHRS and YFSETQ. V was trimmed by 6 bases and J by 3 bases, leaving 12 bases between them. The CDR3 has 13 residues. The CDR3 DNA sequence: TGCGCCAGCACCCTCGGACAGAAAGAGACCCAGTACTTC. This encodes CASTLGQKETQYF.

The chain uses TRBV10-1 and TRBJ2-2, with unresolved D. The CDR3 loop spans 14 amino acids. Germline CDR1 and CDR2: WNHNN and SYGVQD (reference sequence). Trimming stripped 1 base from V and 5 bases from J, with 8 bases between. CDR3 amino acids: CASSEYGWTGELFF. In DNA, the CDR3 is TGCGCCAGCAGTGAGTACGGGTGGACCGGGGAGCTGTTTTTT.

As concerns this clone: A read error may account for a junction end that differs from germline. The V and J genes are TRBV5-4 and TRBJ2-1; 7 nucleotides match TRBD1. The CDR3 loop spans 17 amino acids. Germline V gene sequence: CDR1 SGHNT, CDR2 YYREEE (reference sequence). CDR3 residues: CASSLELRGSSYNEQFF. The CDR3 DNA is TGTGCCAGCAGTTTGGAACTCAGGGGGAGCTCCTACAATGAGCAGTTCTTC.

This chain connects TRBV6-5 to TRBJ1-2, with TRBD1 matching 7 bases. CDR3 length: 13 amino acids. J gave up 4 bases and V 4 bases, and 3 bases lay outside the gene matches. Germline lookup yields CDR1 MNHEY and CDR2 SVGAGI. As DNA, the CDR3 is TGTGCCAGCAGTTCCGACAGGGCCTATGGCTACACCTTC. It specifies CASSSDRAYGYTF.

The chain couples TRBV7-2 to TRBJ2-1, with 8 bases identical to TRBD1. CDR1 is SGHTA, CDR2 FQGNSA, per germline. The J segment lost 4 bases and the V segment lost 1 base, leaving 3 bases of the junction unmatched. The CDR3 sequence is 15 residues long. The CDR3, as DNA: TGTGCCAGCAGCTTAGGGACAGGGTTTTACAATGAGCAGTTCTTC. It is translated as CASSLGTGFYNEQFF.